Each of the 5 T cell receptor beta chains below was sequenced from the same sample in a study of blood T cell repertoires in COVID-19. Assay: immunoSEQ multiplex PCR; the TCRdb copy retains only in-frame clones and omits some. The table has a few hundred thousand clones, more than 70% seen once. Sequencing was carried out using peripheral blood. Every receptor here comes from a woman aged 50 to 60 who had recovered from COVID-19.

Points on this clone: Germline is not matched at one junction end, which may reflect a read error. The chain is built from TRBV5-1 and TRBJ1-1; D is possibly TRBD1 (6 bases). Germline V gene sequence: CDR1 SGHRS, CDR2 YFSETQ. CDR3 length: 13 amino acids. CDR3 region: CASSFTGNPEAFF. CDR3 nucleotides: TGCGCCAGCAGCTTTACAGGGAACCCTGAAGCTTTCTTT.

This chain uses TRBV9 with TRBJ2-7, with D maybe TRBD2 (6 bases). The CDR3 is made up of 14 amino acids. Germline V lookup: CDR1 SGDLS, CDR2 YYNGEE. V lost 3 bases, J lost 3 bases, and 13 bases lay in between. The CDR3 bases are TGTGCCAGCAGCGCGGGACTGGAACTCTACGAGCAGTACTTC. It encodes CASSAGLELYEQYF.

On this clone itself: At the DNA level, this CDR3 is encoded by other sequences in the same sample as well. The genes are TRBV5-1 and TRBJ1-1; no clear D gene. The CDR3 consists of 14 residues. CDR1 and CDR2 (germline): SGHRS, YFSETQ. V lost 0 bases to trimming and J lost 1 base, with 7 bases between them. CDR3 bases: TGCGCCAGCAGCTTGGTTCCAGGGAACACTGAAGCTTTCTTT. Its translation is CASSLVPGNTEAFF.

J is TRBJ2-1 and V is TRBV15, with D possibly being TRBD2 (6 bases). Germline V gives CDR1 LNHNV, CDR2 YYDKDF (reference sequence). The CDR3 contains 13 residues. The germline V and J ends were trimmed by 5 bases and 5 bases, with 10 bases remaining between them. CDR3 DNA: TGTGCCACCAGCTGGGGGGTAAACAATGAGCAGTTCTTC. This codes for CATSWGVNNEQFF.

This chain joins TRBV30 and TRBJ2-7, with 9 bases identical to TRBD1. CDR3 length equals 13 residues. CDR1 GTSNPN and CDR2 SVGIG come from the germline V gene (reference sequence). V was pared by 8 bases and J by 4 bases, with 9 bases of the junction left unmatched. CDR3: CAGTGKIFYEQYF. As DNA, the CDR3 is TGTGCCGGGACAGGGAAAATCTTTTACGAGCAGTACTTC.